Shown below are 17 T cell receptor beta chains from a single sample sequenced in a study of blood T cells in healthy people across ages. Primers used in a second PCR of roughly 7 to 11 cycles were a sample-barcoded 5' primer and a J-beta primer mix. Using its own MiXCR run on the 5' RACE reads, TCRdb lists one record per CDR3 protein. The sample gives 870,000 or so distinct CDR3 sequences, about 28% of which show up once; roughly 17% is in the top ten. The sequenced material came from blood. These receptors were collected from a woman aged 80 or older in good health.

This clonotype was seen just once. A much larger clone lies a single base off, so this may be a read error. V and J are TRBV5-5 and TRBJ2-1; possible D gene TRBD1, 5 bases. This CDR3 spans 15 amino acids. V was cut by 4 bases and J by 1 base, with 12 bases left in between. The V gene's germline CDR1 is SGHKS and CDR2 YYEKEE (reference sequence). CDR3 amino acids: CASSMDILSYNEQFF. The DNA for the CDR3 is TGTGCCAGCAGCATGGACATCCTGTCCTACAATGAGCAGTTCTTC.

A remark on this clonotype: The junction and the germline gene differ at one end; a read error may be behind it. The chain is built from TRBV6-5 and TRBJ1-2; D may be TRBD1 (5 bases). The germline gives CDR1 MNHEY, CDR2 SVGAGI. The CDR3 has 14 amino acids. DNA of the CDR3: TGTGCCAGCAGTTATGGGCCAGGGCGGTATGACTACACCTTC. It codes for CASSYGPGRYDYTF.

The rearrangement uses TRBV28 and TRBJ1-2, with 9 bases matching TRBD1. V gave up 5 bases and J gave up 7 bases; unmatched junction bases: 14. CDR1 and CDR2 from the germline V gene are MDHEN and SYDVKM. The CDR3 runs to 16 residues. The CDR3 loop is CASSLLPGTGKGGYTF. The CDR3 DNA reads TGTGCCAGCAGTCTATTACCCGGGACAGGGAAAGGTGGCTACACCTTC.

This clonotype was seen a handful of times. V gene TRBV11-2 combines with J gene TRBJ2-5; the D call may be TRBD1 or TRBD2 (6 bases each). The length of the CDR3 is 13 residues. Trimming cost V 11 bases and J 5 bases, with 18 bases left between them. The V gene's germline CDR1 is SGHAT and CDR2 FQNNGV. The CDR3 loop reads CAGGGGPIETQYF. The CDR3 nucleotides are TGTGCCGGTGGTGGGGGGCCGATCGAGACCCAGTACTTC. Variable domain in full (rest from reference TRBV11-2 and TRBJ2-5): EAGVAQSPRYKIIEKRQSVAFWCNPISGHATLYWYQQILGQGPKLLIQFQNNGVVDDSQLPKDRFSAERLKGVDSTLKIQPAKLEDSAVYLCAGGGGPIETQYFGPGTRLLVL.

At least ten counts were recorded for this clonotype. This chain uses TRBV6-2 or TRBV6-3 with TRBJ2-3; the match to TRBD2 covers 10 bases. Germline CDR1 and CDR2: MNHEY and SVGEGT. V shed 6 bases and J 5 bases; nucleotides not matched to a gene: 5. CDR3 length: 14 amino acids. The CDR3 region has the DNA TGTGCCAGCAGACCTTTAGCGGGGGGAGATACGCAGTATTTT. Residues: CASRPLAGGDTQYF.

In this sample, this clonotype turned up many times. The rearrangement links TRBV6-2 or TRBV6-3 to TRBJ2-3; the match to TRBD2 covers 8 bases. V dropped 2 bases and J dropped 4; count of bases not matched to a gene: 8. CDR1 is MNHEY and CDR2 is SVGEGT in the germline V gene. The CDR3 totals 16 residues. CDR3 residues: CASSYRTGGPPDTQYF. The CDR3 DNA reads TGTGCCAGCAGTTACCGAACGGGGGGGCCCCCAGATACGCAGTATTTT.

In this sample, this clonotype turned up many times. The chain links TRBV7-2 to TRBJ2-4, with 12 bases lining up with TRBD2. The CDR3 is 16 residues long. V was clipped by 5 bases and J by 15 bases; unmatched bases: 17. Germline values: CDR1 SGHTA, CDR2 FQGNSA. The CDR3 loop is CASSLSTSGGWGKRYF. The CDR3 DNA reads TGTGCCAGCAGCCTATCGACTAGCGGGGGTTGGGGCAAACGGTACTTC.

About this clonotype: One base away lies a much larger clone, so this may be a sequencing read error. The chain recombines TRBV28 with TRBJ2-3, with D possibly matching TRBD2 (6 bases). V was clipped by 7 bases and J by 3 bases, with 14 bases between them. From germline, CDR1 is MDHEN and CDR2 SYDVKM. CDR3 length: 14 residues. The CDR3 region is CASKSGLTTDTQYF. As DNA, the CDR3 is TGTGCCAGCAAGTCGGGACTCACTACAGATACGCAGTATTTT.

This clonotype was observed a handful of times. This may be a read error: a much more frequent sequence differs by one nucleotide. The rearrangement uses TRBV12-3 or TRBV12-4 and TRBJ2-7, with D perhaps matching TRBD1 (6 bases). V lost 1 base, J lost 6 bases, and 13 bases lay in between. This CDR3 has 14 residues. CDR3 DNA: TGTGCCAGCAGTTTAGAGGGGACATGCAGCGAGCAGTACTTC. It yields the protein CASSLEGTCSEQYF.

The chain joins TRBV20-1 to TRBJ1-2; 9 bases align to TRBD1. Germline-derived CDR1 and CDR2 are DFQATT and SNEGSKA (reference sequence). The ends lost 0 bases at V and 8 bases at J; junction bases unmatched: 1. The CDR3 has 12 residues. The CDR3, as DNA: TGCAGTGCTAGAGATACAGGGGGCGGCTACACCTTC. Residues: CSARDTGGGYTF.

This clonotype was found many times. This chain links TRBV29-1 with TRBJ1-2, with D tentatively TRBD1 (5 bases). This CDR3 has 12 residues. V was pared by 7 bases and J by 0 bases, with 9 bases between. In germline, CDR1 is SQVTM, CDR2 ANQGSEA. CDR3 in amino acids: CSARQTNYGYTF. The CDR3 bases are TGCAGCGCCCGACAGACTAACTATGGCTACACCTTC.

Many counts were recorded for this clonotype. The chain combines TRBV12-3 or TRBV12-4 with TRBJ1-2; 7 nucleotides agree with TRBD1. V trimming: 3 bases; J trimming: 5 bases; junction bases outside the gene matches: 3. The CDR3 spans 13 residues. The CDR3 protein is CASSLTGFYGYTF. In DNA form, the CDR3 reads TGTGCCAGCAGTTTGACAGGGTTTTATGGCTACACCTTC.

This clonotype has a single count. Just one base apart from a much larger clone, this may be a read error. The V call is TRBV6-1, the J call TRBJ2-7; 8 nucleotides align to TRBD1. The V gene's germline CDR1 is MNHNS and CDR2 SASEGT. V shed 8 bases, J shed 7 bases, and the junction held 16 bases outside the gene matches. This CDR3 contains 15 residues. The CDR3 DNA reads as TGTGCCAGCGTCTCTGGGACAGGAGTATACAATGAGCAGTACTTC. It translates to CASVSGTGVYNEQYF.

With respect to this clonotype: Being one base from a much bigger clone, this may be a read error. V and J are TRBV7-9 and TRBJ2-3; 15 bases map to TRBD2. The J segment lost 8 bases and the V segment lost 5 bases, leaving 5 bases of the junction unmatched. The germline gives CDR1 SEHNR, CDR2 FQNEAQ (reference sequence). CDR3 length: 15 amino acids. The DNA of the CDR3 is TGTGCCAGCAGCGGCCGGACTAGCGGGGGGGGTACGCAGTATTTT. As protein: CASSGRTSGGGTQYF.

At least ten counts were recorded for this clonotype. The chain combines TRBV7-2 with TRBJ2-1; 8 bases are a match to TRBD1. The length of the CDR3 is 14 residues. V shed 3 bases, J shed 2 bases, and the junction held 0 bases outside the gene matches. Germline V CDR1 and CDR2: SGHTA, FQGNSA. The CDR3, as DNA: TGTGCCAGCAGCTTGACAGGGGCCTACAATGAGCAGTTCTTC. It codes for CASSLTGAYNEQFF.

The chain carries TRBV5-6 and TRBJ2-2; D gene unclear. V shed 3 bases and J shed 13 bases, with 10 bases lying between them. The CDR3 is 11 residues long. Germline-derived CDR1 and CDR2 are SGHDT and YYEEEE. CDR3 DNA sequence: TGTGCCAGCAGCTCGACGGTCGGGCTGTTTTTT. Its translation: CASSSTVGLFF.

The gene calls are TRBV20-1 and TRBJ1-1; tentatively, D is TRBD1 (6 bases). CDR3 length equals 13 residues. Trimming took 6 bases from V and 1 from J, leaving 12 bases between them. Looked up from germline, CDR1 is DFQATT and CDR2 is SNEGSKA (reference sequence). CDR3 sequence: CSAPDSPNTEAFF. The CDR3 DNA sequence: TGCAGTGCCCCGGACAGCCCGAACACTGAAGCTTTCTTT.